The rows below give T cell receptor beta chains drawn from one sample of a study of blood T cells in healthy people across ages. TCRdb recomputed calls from the 5' RACE reads with MiXCR, one row per CDR3 protein. The repertoire holds about 830,000 distinct CDR3 sequences, with roughly 64% as singletons. The material sequenced was blood. Receptors were obtained from a man aged 30-40 years in good health. Each CDR3 is given with its conserved first and last residue. A D gene is named only where the DNA matches it firmly. Only some rows state a clone size, as once, few, many or a class for expanded clones.

cdr3_aa: CASRGGQYQPQHF
cdr3_nt: TGTGCCAGCAGAGGAGGACAGTATCAGCCCCAGCATTTT
j_call: TRBJ1-5
v_call: TRBV6-5
clone_size: NA
d_call: NA

cdr3_aa: CASSQERGRQETQYF
cdr3_nt: TGTGCCAGCAGCCAAGAACGGGGAAGGCAAGAGACCCAGTACTTC
j_call: TRBJ2-5
v_call: TRBV4-2
clone_size: NA
d_call: NA

cdr3_aa: CASSLEGRFYEQYF
cdr3_nt: TGTGCCAGCAGCTTAGAGGGCAGGTTCTACGAGCAGTACTTC
j_call: TRBJ2-7
v_call: TRBV5-6
clone_size: NA
d_call: NA

cdr3_aa: CSARDYLSGTSGSSYNEQFF
cdr3_nt: TGCAGTGCTAGAGATTACCTTTCCGGGACTAGCGGGAGTTCCTACAATGAGCAGTTCTTC
j_call: TRBJ2-1
v_call: TRBV20-1
clone_size: NA
d_call: TRBD2

cdr3_aa: CASSEALAVGEQYF
cdr3_nt: TGTGCCAGCAGTGAAGCGTTGGCAGTTGGCGAGCAGTACTTC
j_call: TRBJ2-7
v_call: TRBV6-1
clone_size: NA
d_call: NA

cdr3_aa: CASRVGTDYGYTF
cdr3_nt: TGTGCCAGCAGAGTTGGGACGGACTATGGCTACACCTTC
j_call: TRBJ1-2
v_call: TRBV27
clone_size: NA
d_call: NA

cdr3_aa: CASSQGSSGRARETQYF
cdr3_nt: TGTGCCAGCAGCCAAGGCTCGAGCGGGAGGGCCAGAGAGACCCAGTACTTC
j_call: TRBJ2-5
v_call: TRBV4-2
clone_size: few
d_call: TRBD2

cdr3_aa: CASSPGTGRWGTQYF
cdr3_nt: TGTGCCAGCAGTCCGGGGACAGGCCGGTGGGGGACCCAGTACTTC
j_call: TRBJ2-5
v_call: TRBV27
clone_size: NA
d_call: TRBD1

cdr3_aa: CASSLGSEEVGRADNEQFF
cdr3_nt: TGTGCCAGCAGCTTAGGTTCAGAGGAAGTCGGACGTGCTGACAATGAGCAGTTCTTC
j_call: TRBJ2-1
v_call: TRBV7-9
clone_size: NA
d_call: NA

cdr3_aa: CASSQGVGYTF
cdr3_nt: TGTGCCAGCAGCCAAGGAGTTGGCTACACCTTC
j_call: TRBJ1-2
v_call: TRBV3-1
clone_size: NA
d_call: NA